Below are 5 T cell receptor beta chains sequenced from a single sample in a study of T cells after yellow fever vaccination. TCRdb passed the 5' RACE reads through MiXCR, listing each CDR3 protein once. The sample records about 330,000 distinct CDR3 sequences, 7% to 10% being singletons. This sample comprised PBMCs, obtained roughly 46 days after the first yellow fever vaccination. The source of these receptors is a man aged 18 to 30 who received the YFV17D yellow fever vaccine.

This clonotype was seen a handful of times. The rearrangement links TRBV20-1 to TRBJ1-2; a weak D match, TRBD1 (6 bases). The CDR3 runs to 14 residues. V was trimmed by 2 bases and J by 1 base, leaving 11 bases between them. Germline V gene lookup returns CDR1 DFQATT and CDR2 SNEGSKA (reference sequence). The CDR3 sequence is CSARLRDNNYGYTF. The CDR3 nucleotides are TGCAGTGCTAGACTCCGGGACAATAACTATGGCTACACCTTC.

The sample holds a few counts of this clonotype. This rearrangement joins TRBV6-5 to TRBJ1-4; maybe TRBD1 (5 bases). Deletions cut 0 bases from V and 5 bases from J, with 10 bases between. The CDR3 covers 15 residues. CDR1 and CDR2 (germline): MNHEY, SVGAGI. The CDR3 bases are TGTGCCAGCAGTTACTCATGGGGCAAAAATGAAAAACTGTTTTTT. Amino acids: CASSYSWGKNEKLFF.

This clonotype has ten or more counts. This chain uses TRBV6-1 with TRBJ1-5; no firm D call. This CDR3 is built from 14 residues. The germline V gene has CDR1 MNHNS and CDR2 SASEGT. Between the trimmed V and J ends, which lost 6 bases and 9 bases, there was a span of 18 bases. The CDR3 nucleotides are TGTGCCAGCAGCCCAAGCACACCCTCTGGGCCCCAGCATTTT. Encoded protein: CASSPSTPSGPQHF.

The V gene is TRBV2, the J gene TRBJ1-2; D possibly corresponds to TRBD1 (5 bases). The germline V and J ends were trimmed by 1 base and 0 bases, with 9 bases remaining between them. The germline gives CDR1 SNHLY, CDR2 FYNNEI. The CDR3 has 15 residues. CDR3 bases: TGTGCCAGCAGTGAAGTTGTGACAGCTAACTATGGCTACACCTTC. This encodes CASSEVVTANYGYTF.

The genes are TRBV7-3 and TRBJ2-2; possible D gene TRBD2, 6 bases. Looked up from germline, CDR1 is SGHTA and CDR2 is FQGTGA. The CDR3 runs to 14 residues. V lost 5 bases to trimming and J lost 3 bases, with 10 bases between them. The CDR3: CASSPGSYTGELFF. The CDR3 coding sequence is TGTGCCAGCAGCCCCGGGAGCTACACCGGGGAGCTGTTTTTT.